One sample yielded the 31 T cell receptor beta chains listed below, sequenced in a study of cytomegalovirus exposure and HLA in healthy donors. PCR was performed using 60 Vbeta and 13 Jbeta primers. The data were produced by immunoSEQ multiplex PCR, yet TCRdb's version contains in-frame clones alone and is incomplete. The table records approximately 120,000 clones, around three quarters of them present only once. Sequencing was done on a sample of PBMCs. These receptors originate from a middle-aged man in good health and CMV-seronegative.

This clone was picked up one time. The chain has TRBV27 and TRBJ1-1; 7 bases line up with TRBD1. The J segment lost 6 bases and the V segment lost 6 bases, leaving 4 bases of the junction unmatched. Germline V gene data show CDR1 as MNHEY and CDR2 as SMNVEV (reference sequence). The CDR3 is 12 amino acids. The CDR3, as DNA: TGTGCCAGCAGCTATACAGGGGCTGAAGCTTTCTTT. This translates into CASSYTGAEAFF.

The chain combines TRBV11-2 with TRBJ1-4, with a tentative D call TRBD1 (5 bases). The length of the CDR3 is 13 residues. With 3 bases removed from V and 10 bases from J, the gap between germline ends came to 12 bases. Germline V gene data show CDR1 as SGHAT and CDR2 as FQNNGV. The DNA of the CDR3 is TGTGCCAGCAGCTTGCGACAGAGTATAAAACTGTTTTTT. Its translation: CASSLRQSIKLFF.

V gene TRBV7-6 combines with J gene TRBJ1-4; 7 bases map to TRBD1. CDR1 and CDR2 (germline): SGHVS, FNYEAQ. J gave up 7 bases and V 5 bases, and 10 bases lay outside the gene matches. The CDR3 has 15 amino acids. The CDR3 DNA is TGTGCCAGCAGCCCGAGGACAGGTAGTTCTGAAAAACTGTTTTTT. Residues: CASSPRTGSSEKLFF.

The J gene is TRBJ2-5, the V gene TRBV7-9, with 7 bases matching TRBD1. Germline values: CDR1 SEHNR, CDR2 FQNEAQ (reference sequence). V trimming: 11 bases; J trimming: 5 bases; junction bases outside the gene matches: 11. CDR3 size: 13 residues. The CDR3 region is CAGGQDGWETQYF. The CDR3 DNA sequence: TGTGCCGGTGGACAGGATGGGTGGGAGACCCAGTACTTC.

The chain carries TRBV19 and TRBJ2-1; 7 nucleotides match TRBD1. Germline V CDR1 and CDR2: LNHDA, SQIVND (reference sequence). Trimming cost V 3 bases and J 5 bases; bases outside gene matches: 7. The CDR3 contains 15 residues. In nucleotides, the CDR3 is TGTGCCAGTAGTATCCGGGACAGCCTAAACAATGAGCAGTTCTTC. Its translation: CASSIRDSLNNEQFF.

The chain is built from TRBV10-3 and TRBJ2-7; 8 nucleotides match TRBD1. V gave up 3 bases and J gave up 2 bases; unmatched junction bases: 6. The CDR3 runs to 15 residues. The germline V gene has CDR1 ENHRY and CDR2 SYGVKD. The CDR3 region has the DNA TGTGCCATCAGTGATGAAGGGACAGGTGCCTACGAGCAGTACTTC. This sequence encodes CAISDEGTGAYEQYF.

Here the CDR3 reads CASNLNPGLQDGYTF. The CDR3 DNA reads TGTGCCAGTAACCTAAATCCAGGGTTGCAAGATGGCTACACCTTC. The chain employs TRBV28 and TRBJ1-2, with a possible D match to TRBD1 (5 bases). The germline V gene encodes CDR1 MDHEN and CDR2 SYDVKM. CDR3 length: 15 residues. Trimming pared 9 bases from V and 6 bases from J, leaving 23 bases between.

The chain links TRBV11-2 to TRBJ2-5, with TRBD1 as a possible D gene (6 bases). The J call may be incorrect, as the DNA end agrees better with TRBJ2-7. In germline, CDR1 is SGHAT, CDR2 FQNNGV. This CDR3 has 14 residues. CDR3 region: CASSFGTNPYEQYF. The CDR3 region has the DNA TGTGCCAGCAGCTTTGGGACAAATCCCTACGAGCAGTACTTC.

The CDR3 spells CASSQVPSGAYNEQFF. For the CDR3, the DNA is TGTGCCAGCAGCCAAGTCCCTAGCGGGGCTTACAATGAGCAGTTCTTC. The V call is TRBV4-2, the J call TRBJ2-1, with 9 bases matching TRBD2. The V segment lost 1 base and the J segment 4 bases; nucleotides outside the gene matches: 5. There are 16 residues in the CDR3. Per germline, CDR1 LGHNA and CDR2 YNFKEQ.

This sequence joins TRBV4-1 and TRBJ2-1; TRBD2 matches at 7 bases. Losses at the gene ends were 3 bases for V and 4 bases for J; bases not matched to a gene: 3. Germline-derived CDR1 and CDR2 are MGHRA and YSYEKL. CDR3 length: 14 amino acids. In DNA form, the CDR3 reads TGCGCCAGCAGCCAGATACTAGCGTACAATGAGCAGTTCTTC. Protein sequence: CASSQILAYNEQFF.

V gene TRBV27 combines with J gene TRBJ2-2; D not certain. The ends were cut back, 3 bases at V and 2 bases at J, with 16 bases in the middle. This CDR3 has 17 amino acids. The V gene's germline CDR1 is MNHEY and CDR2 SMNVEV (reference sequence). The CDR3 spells CASSFAGLVGNTGELFF. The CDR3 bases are TGTGCCAGCAGTTTTGCAGGATTGGTTGGAAACACCGGGGAGCTGTTTTTT.

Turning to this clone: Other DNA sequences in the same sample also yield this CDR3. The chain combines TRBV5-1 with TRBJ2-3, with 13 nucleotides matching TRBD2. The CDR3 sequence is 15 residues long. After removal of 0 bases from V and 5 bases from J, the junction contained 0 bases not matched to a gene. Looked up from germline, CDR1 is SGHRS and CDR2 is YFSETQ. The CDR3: CASSLGLAGGDTQYF. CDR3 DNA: TGCGCCAGCAGCTTGGGACTAGCGGGGGGAGATACGCAGTATTTT.

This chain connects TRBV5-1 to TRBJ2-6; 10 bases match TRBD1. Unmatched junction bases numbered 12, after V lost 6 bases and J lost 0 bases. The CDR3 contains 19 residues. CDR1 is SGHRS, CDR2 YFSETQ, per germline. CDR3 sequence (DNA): TGCGCCAGCAACTTACTCCCGGGACAGGGGAGCTCTGGGGCCAACGTCCTGACTTTC. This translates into CASNLLPGQGSSGANVLTF.

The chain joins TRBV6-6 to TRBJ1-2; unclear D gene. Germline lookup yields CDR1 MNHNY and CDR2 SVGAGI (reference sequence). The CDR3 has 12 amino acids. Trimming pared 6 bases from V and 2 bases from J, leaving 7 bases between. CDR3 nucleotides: TGTGCCAGCAGGGAGGGAAACTATGGCTACACCTTC. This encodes CASREGNYGYTF.

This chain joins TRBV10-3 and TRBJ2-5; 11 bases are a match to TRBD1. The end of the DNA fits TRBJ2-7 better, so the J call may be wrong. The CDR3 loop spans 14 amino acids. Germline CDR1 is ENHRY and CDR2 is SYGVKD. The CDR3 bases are TGTGCCATCAGCCCGGGACAGGGGGCCTACGAGCAGTACTTC. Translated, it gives CAISPGQGAYEQYF.

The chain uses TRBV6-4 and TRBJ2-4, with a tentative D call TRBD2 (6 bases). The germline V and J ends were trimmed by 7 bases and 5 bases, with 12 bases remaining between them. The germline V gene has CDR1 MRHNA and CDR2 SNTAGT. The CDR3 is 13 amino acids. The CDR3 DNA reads TGTGCCAGCACACCGGAGCGGGAAAACATTCAGTACTTC. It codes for CASTPERENIQYF.

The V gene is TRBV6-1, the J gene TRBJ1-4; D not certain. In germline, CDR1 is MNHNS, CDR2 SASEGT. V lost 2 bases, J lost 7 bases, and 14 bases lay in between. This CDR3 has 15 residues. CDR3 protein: CASSEYSLAAEKLFF. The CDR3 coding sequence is TGTGCCAGCAGTGAATATTCTTTGGCGGCTGAAAAACTGTTTTTT.

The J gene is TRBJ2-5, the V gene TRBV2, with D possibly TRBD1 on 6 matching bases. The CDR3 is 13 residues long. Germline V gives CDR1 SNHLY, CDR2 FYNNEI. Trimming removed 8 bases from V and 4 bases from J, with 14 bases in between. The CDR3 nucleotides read TGTGCCAGCCATAGGACAGTCCCAGAGACCCAGTACTTC. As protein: CASHRTVPETQYF. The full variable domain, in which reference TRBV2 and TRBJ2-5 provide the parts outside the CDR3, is EPEVTQTPSHQVTQMGQEVILRCVPISNHLYFYWYRQILGQKVEFLVSFYNNEISEKSEIFDDQFSVERPDGSNFTLKIRSTKLEDSAMYFCASHRTVPETQYFGPGTRLLVL.

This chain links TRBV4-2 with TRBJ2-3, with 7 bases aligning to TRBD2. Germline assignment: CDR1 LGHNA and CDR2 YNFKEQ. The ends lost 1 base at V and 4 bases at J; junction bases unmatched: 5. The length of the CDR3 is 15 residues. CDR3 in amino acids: CASSQGGTNADTQYF. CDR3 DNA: TGTGCCAGCAGCCAAGGGGGGACTAATGCAGATACGCAGTATTTT.

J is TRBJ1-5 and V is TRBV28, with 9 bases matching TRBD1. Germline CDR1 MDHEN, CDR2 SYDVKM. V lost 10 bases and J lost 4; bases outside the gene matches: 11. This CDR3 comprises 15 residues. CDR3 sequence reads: CAIVSTGTGNQPQHF. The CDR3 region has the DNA TGTGCCATCGTTTCTACCGGGACAGGGAATCAGCCCCAGCATTTT.

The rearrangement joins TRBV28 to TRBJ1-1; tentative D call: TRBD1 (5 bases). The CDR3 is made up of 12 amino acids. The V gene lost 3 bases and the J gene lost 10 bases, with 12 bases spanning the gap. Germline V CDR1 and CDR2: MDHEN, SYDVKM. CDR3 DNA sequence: TGTGCCAGCAGTTTCCCCGGGCAGGGAGCTTTCTTT. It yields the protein CASSFPGQGAFF.

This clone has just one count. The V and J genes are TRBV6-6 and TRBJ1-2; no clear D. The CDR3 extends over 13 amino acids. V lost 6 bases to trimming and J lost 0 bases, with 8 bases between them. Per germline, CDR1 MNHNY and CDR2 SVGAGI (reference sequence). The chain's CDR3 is CASSPSTNYGYTF. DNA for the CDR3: TGTGCCAGCAGCCCTTCTACTAACTATGGCTACACCTTC.

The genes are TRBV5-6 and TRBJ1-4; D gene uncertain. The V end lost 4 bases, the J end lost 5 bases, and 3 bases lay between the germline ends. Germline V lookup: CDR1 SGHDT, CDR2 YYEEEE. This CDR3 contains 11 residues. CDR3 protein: CASSSNEKLFF. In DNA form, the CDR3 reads TGTGCCAGCAGCAGCAATGAAAAACTGTTTTTT.

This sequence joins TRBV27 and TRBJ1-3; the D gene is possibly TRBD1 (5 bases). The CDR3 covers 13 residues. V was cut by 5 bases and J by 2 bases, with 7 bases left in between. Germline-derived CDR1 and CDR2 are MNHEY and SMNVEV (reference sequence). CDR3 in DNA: TGTGCCAGCAGTGGAGGGGCTGGAAACACCATATATTTT. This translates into CASSGGAGNTIYF.

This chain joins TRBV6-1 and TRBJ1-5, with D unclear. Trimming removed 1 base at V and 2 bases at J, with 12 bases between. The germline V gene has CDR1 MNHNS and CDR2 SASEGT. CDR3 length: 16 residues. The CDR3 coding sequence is TGTGCCAGCAGTGAAGAAGAGGGTCGGGGCAATCAGCCCCAGCATTTT. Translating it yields CASSEEEGRGNQPQHF.

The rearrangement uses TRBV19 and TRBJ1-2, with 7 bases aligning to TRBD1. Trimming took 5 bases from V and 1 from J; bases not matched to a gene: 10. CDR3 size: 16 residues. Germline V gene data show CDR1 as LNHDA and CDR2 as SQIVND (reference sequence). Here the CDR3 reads CASSRGQAGFNYGYTF. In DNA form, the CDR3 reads TGTGCCAGTAGTCGTGGACAGGCCGGATTTAACTATGGCTACACCTTC.

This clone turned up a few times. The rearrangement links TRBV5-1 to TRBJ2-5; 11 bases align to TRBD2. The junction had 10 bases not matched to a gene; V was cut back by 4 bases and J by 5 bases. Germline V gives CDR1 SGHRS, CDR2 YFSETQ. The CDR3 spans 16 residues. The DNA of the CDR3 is TGCGCCAGCAGCCTTAGCGGGGGGGCAGTTCGGGAGACCCAGTACTTC. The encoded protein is CASSLSGGAVRETQYF.

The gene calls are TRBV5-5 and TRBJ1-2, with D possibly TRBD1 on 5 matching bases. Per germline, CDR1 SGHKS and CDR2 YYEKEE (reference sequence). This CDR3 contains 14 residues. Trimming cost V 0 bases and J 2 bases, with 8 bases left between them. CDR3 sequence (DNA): TGTGCCAGCAGCTTGGCCGCAGGGAACTATGGCTACACCTTC. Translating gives CASSLAAGNYGYTF. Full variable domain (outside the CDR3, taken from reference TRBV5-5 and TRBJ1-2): DAGVTQSPTHLIKTRGQQVTLRCSPISGHKSVSWYQQVLGQGPQFIFQYYEKEERGRGNFPDRFSARQFPNYSSELNVNALLLGDSALYLCASSLAAGNYGYTFGSGTRLTVV.

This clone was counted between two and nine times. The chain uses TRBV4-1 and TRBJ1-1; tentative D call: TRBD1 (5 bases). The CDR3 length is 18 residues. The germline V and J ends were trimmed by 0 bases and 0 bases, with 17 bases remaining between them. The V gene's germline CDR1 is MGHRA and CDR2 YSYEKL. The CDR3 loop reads CASSQDGQGRTLNTEAFF. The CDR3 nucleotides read TGCGCCAGCAGCCAAGACGGCCAGGGAAGGACACTGAACACTGAAGCTTTCTTT.

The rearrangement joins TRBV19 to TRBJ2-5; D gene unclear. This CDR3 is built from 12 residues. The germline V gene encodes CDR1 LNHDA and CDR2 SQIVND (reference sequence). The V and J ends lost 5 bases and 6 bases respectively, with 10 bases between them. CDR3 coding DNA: TGTGCCAGTAGTTCTAATACCAAGACCCAGTACTTC. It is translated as CASSSNTKTQYF. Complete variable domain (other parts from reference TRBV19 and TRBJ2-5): DGGITQSPKYLFRKEGQNVTLSCEQNLNHDAMYWYRQDPGQGLRLIYYSQIVNDFQKGDIAEGYSVSREKKESFPLTVTSAQKNPTAFYLCASSSNTKTQYFGPGTRLLVL.

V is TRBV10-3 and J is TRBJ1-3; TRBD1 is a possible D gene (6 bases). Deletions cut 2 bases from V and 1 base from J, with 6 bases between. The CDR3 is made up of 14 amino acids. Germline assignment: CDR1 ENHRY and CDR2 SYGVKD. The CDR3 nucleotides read TGTGCCATCAGTGAGGGGACATCTGGAAACACCATATATTTT. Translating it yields CAISEGTSGNTIYF.